These T cell receptor beta chains were read from a single sample in a study of long-term antiretroviral therapy in people with HIV. The repertoire was sequenced with immunoSEQ multiplex PCR; TCRdb's copy has only in-frame clones and lacks some. This table holds 30,000 to 40,000 clones, about 76% found once. The specimen was unsorted PBMCs, collected 1.9 years after starting antiretroviral therapy. The receptors originated from a man aged 18 to 29 with HIV. Both conserved end residues are part of each CDR3. D genes are given only for firm matches. Size values are once, few and many counts, or a class for expanded clones, and some rows have none.

j_call: TRBJ2-2; cdr3_length: 15; d_call: .; clone_size: few; v_call: TRBV6-1; cdr3_nt: TGTGCCAGCCGTACAGGGACATCGAACACCGGGGAGCTGTTTTTT; cdr3_aa: CASRTGTSNTGELFF
j_call: TRBJ2-7; cdr3_length: 13; d_call: .; clone_size: few; v_call: TRBV5-4; cdr3_nt: TGTGCCAGCAGATCACAACACGGGGTCGAGCAGTACTTC; cdr3_aa: CASRSQHGVEQYF
j_call: TRBJ1-2; cdr3_length: 15; d_call: .; clone_size: few; v_call: TRBV5-1; cdr3_nt: TGCGCCAGCGCGGCCGAGGTCGGCGGTAACTATGGCTACACCTTC; cdr3_aa: CASAAEVGGNYGYTF
j_call: TRBJ1-1; cdr3_length: 13; d_call: .; clone_size: .; v_call: TRBV7-2; cdr3_nt: TGTGCCAGCACCTCCTTTGGGGACGCTGAAGCTTTCTTT; cdr3_aa: CASTSFGDAEAFF
j_call: TRBJ2-3; cdr3_length: 14; d_call: .; clone_size: .; v_call: TRBV5-4; cdr3_nt: TGTGCCAGCAGCTTGGACTGGAGTACAGATACGCAGTATTTT; cdr3_aa: CASSLDWSTDTQYF
j_call: TRBJ1-1; cdr3_length: 14; d_call: .; clone_size: .; v_call: TRBV5-6; cdr3_nt: TGTGCCAGCAGCCTACCGTCGGACGACACTGAAGCTTTCTTT; cdr3_aa: CASSLPSDDTEAFF
j_call: TRBJ1-1; cdr3_length: 12; d_call: .; clone_size: .; v_call: TRBV30; cdr3_nt: TGTGCCTGGTCGGGGATGAACACTGAAGCTTTCTTT; cdr3_aa: CAWSGMNTEAFF
j_call: TRBJ1-2; cdr3_length: 15; d_call: .; clone_size: .; v_call: TRBV2; cdr3_nt: TGTGCCGGCCGGGTGGCCCCACAGGTGAACTATGGCTACACCTTC; cdr3_aa: CAGRVAPQVNYGYTF
j_call: TRBJ2-4; cdr3_length: 14; d_call: .; clone_size: once; v_call: TRBV7-9; cdr3_nt: TGTGCCAGCAGCGAAATACTAGCCAAAAACATTCAGTACTTC; cdr3_aa: CASSEILAKNIQYF
j_call: TRBJ2-5; cdr3_length: 16; d_call: TRBD2; clone_size: .; v_call: TRBV12-5; cdr3_nt: TGTGCTAGTGGTTTGCTGGTAGCGGGGGAGCGGGAGACCCAGTACTTC; cdr3_aa: CASGLLVAGERETQYF
j_call: TRBJ2-5; cdr3_length: 16; d_call: .; clone_size: .; v_call: TRBV4-1; cdr3_nt: TGCGCCAGCAGCCAAGACCCACCCCTCAATGGCGAGACCCAGTACTTC; cdr3_aa: CASSQDPPLNGETQYF
j_call: TRBJ2-2; cdr3_length: 18; d_call: TRBD1; clone_size: .; v_call: TRBV28; cdr3_nt: TGTGCCAGCAGCTACCCTCAGGGGGCGAAACCGAACACCGGGGAGCTGTTTTTT; cdr3_aa: CASSYPQGAKPNTGELFF